The 20 T cell receptor beta chains below come from one sample, sequenced in a study of T cell repertoires in cytomegalovirus infection. MiXCR was run by TCRdb on the reads, yielding one entry per CDR3 protein. The profile shows fewer than 300,000 distinct CDR3 sequences, roughly 23% of them singletons. The sample comprised PBMCs. These receptors came from a human donor in good health (CMV status not recorded). Some clones in this sample may be carry-over from other donors' samples.

This clonotype was observed many times. The chain carries TRBV7-2 and TRBJ2-3, with D possibly matching TRBD2 (6 bases). V lost 1 base and J lost 6, with 11 bases in between. This CDR3 has 14 amino acids. CDR1 is SGHTA and CDR2 is FQGNSA in the germline V gene. CDR3 residues: CASSLGTTLDTQYF. The CDR3, as DNA: TGTGCCAGCAGCTTAGGGACTACGTTGGATACGCAGTATTTT. Variable domain in full (rest from reference TRBV7-2 and TRBJ2-3): GAGVSQSPSNKVTEKGKDVELRCDPISGHTALYWYRQSLGQGLEFLIYFQGNSAPDKSGLPSDRFSAERTGGSVSTLTIQRTQQEDSAVYLCASSLGTTLDTQYFGPGTRLTVL.

J is TRBJ2-7 and V is TRBV28; TRBD1 is a possible D gene (5 bases). V lost 4 bases to trimming and J lost 2 bases, with 15 bases between them. The CDR3 extends over 15 amino acids. Germline CDR1 is MDHEN and CDR2 is SYDVKM. CDR3 coding DNA: TGTGCCAGCAGTTCAGGGCGATTAGGCACCTACGAGCAGTACTTC. It encodes CASSSGRLGTYEQYF.

The chain recombines TRBV24-1 with TRBJ2-3, with TRBD2 matching over 7 bases. The CDR3 spans 16 residues. V lost 5 bases to trimming and J lost 6 bases; unmatched junction nucleotides: 13. The germline V gene has CDR1 KGHDR and CDR2 SFDVKD. In DNA form, the CDR3 reads TGTGCCACCAGTGGGTCGACCGGGAGGCTAGCGGATACGCAGTATTTT. This translates into CATSGSTGRLADTQYF.

This clonotype appeared many times. The rearrangement links TRBV7-9 to TRBJ2-6; the D gene is possibly TRBD2 (5 bases). The CDR3 length is 15 residues. Germline CDR1 reads SEHNR; CDR2 reads FQNEAQ (reference sequence). V was cut by 1 base and J by 4 bases, with 8 bases left in between. The CDR3 region is CASSLGGEGANVLTF. The CDR3 DNA reads TGTGCCAGCAGCTTAGGGGGAGAAGGGGCCAACGTCCTGACTTTC. Drawing the rest from reference TRBV7-9 and TRBJ2-6, the complete variable domain is DTGVSQNPRHKITKRGQNVTFRCDPISEHNRLYWYRQTLGQGPEFLTYFQNEAQLEKSRLLSDRFSAERPKGSFSTLEIQRTEQGDSAMYLCASSLGGEGANVLTFGAGSRLTVL.

This clonotype was observed at least ten times. The gene calls are TRBV7-2 and TRBJ2-1, with a possible D match to TRBD2 (7 bases). Germline V gene sequence: CDR1 SGHTA, CDR2 FQGNSA. This CDR3 contains 14 residues. V gave up 5 bases and J gave up 7 bases, with 15 bases separating them. CDR3 region: CASSTRGAYNEQFF. Here the CDR3 DNA reads TGTGCCAGCAGCACCCGGGGGGCGTATAATGAGCAGTTCTTC.

The sample holds a few counts of this clonotype. This chain joins TRBV6-2 or TRBV6-3 and TRBJ2-5; possible D gene TRBD2, 5 bases. V was trimmed by 2 bases and J by 5 bases, leaving 15 bases between them. The V gene's germline CDR1 is MNHEY and CDR2 SVGEGT. This CDR3 is built from 15 residues. CDR3 sequence reads: CASSYGLAGMETQYF. DNA for the CDR3: TGTGCCAGCAGTTACGGGTTAGCCGGGATGGAGACCCAGTACTTC.

This clonotype was seen at least ten times. This chain links TRBV7-2 with TRBJ2-1; tentative D call: TRBD1 (6 bases). The CDR3 has 15 amino acids. Trimming removed 3 bases from V and 2 bases from J, with 11 bases in between. Germline CDR1 reads SGHTA; CDR2 reads FQGNSA. In DNA, the CDR3 is TGTGCCAGCAGCTTCAGGGGTGAACCCTACAATGAGCAGTTCTTC. It codes for CASSFRGEPYNEQFF.

This clonotype was seen many times. V usage is TRBV7-2 and J usage is TRBJ1-1, with a weak D call TRBD1 (6 bases). In germline, CDR1 is SGHTA, CDR2 FQGNSA. Trimming shortened V by 4 bases and J by 2 bases, and 14 bases separated the two germline ends. CDR3 length equals 15 residues. CDR3 in amino acids: CASSSGWGANTEAFF. The CDR3 DNA sequence: TGTGCCAGCAGCTCAGGATGGGGGGCTAACACTGAAGCTTTCTTT.

The chain combines TRBV4-2 with TRBJ2-7; 10 positions match TRBD2. The junction had 11 bases not matched to a gene; V was cut back by 1 base and J by 5 bases. Germline-derived CDR1 and CDR2 are LGHNA and YNFKEQ. The CDR3 is 17 residues long. CDR3 sequence: CASSQVPAGGPGNEQYF. For the CDR3, the DNA is TGTGCCAGCAGCCAAGTTCCAGCGGGGGGGCCCGGTAACGAGCAGTACTTC.

The V gene is TRBV15, the J gene TRBJ2-1; D gene uncertain. Germline V gene sequence: CDR1 LNHNV, CDR2 YYDKDF (reference sequence). V was trimmed by 1 base and J by 3 bases, leaving 1 base between them. The CDR3 covers 12 residues. CDR3 DNA: TGTGCCACCAGCAGAGGCTACAATGAGCAGTTCTTC. This sequence encodes CATSRGYNEQFF.

Ten or more counts support this clonotype. CDR3 loop: CASSPRPGGNTGELFF. The DNA of the CDR3 is TGTGCCAGCAGCCCAAGACCAGGGGGGAACACCGGGGAGCTGTTTTTT. The chain is built from TRBV7-6 and TRBJ2-2; TRBD1 matches 7 bases. There are 16 residues in the CDR3. The V gene's germline CDR1 is SGHVS and CDR2 FNYEAQ. After removal of 5 bases from V and 1 base from J, the junction contained 7 bases not matched to a gene.

This clonotype has at least ten counts. The chain links TRBV7-2 to TRBJ1-4; D ambiguous. Germline V gene lookup returns CDR1 SGHTA and CDR2 FQGNSA. The germline V and J ends were trimmed by 2 bases and 8 bases, with 9 bases remaining between them. The CDR3 has 13 residues. This CDR3 reads CASSLTRVEKLFF. The CDR3 DNA reads TGTGCCAGCAGCTTAACCCGGGTCGAAAAACTGTTTTTT.

The sample holds many counts of this clonotype. The chain employs TRBV7-2 and TRBJ2-2, with TRBD2 identical over 13 bases. Trimming cost V 5 bases and J 9 bases; bases outside gene matches: 9. CDR3 length: 16 amino acids. CDR1 is SGHTA and CDR2 is FQGNSA in the germline V gene. The CDR3 DNA follows: TGTGCCAGCAGCCCAACCGGGACTAGCGGGACCCGGGAGCTGTTTTTT. Protein sequence: CASSPTGTSGTRELFF.

This clonotype came up many times. The chain employs TRBV7-6 and TRBJ2-2, with a possible D match to TRBD2 (5 bases). CDR3 size: 17 residues. The germline gives CDR1 SGHVS, CDR2 FNYEAQ. V shed 1 base and J shed 3 bases, with 15 bases lying between them. CDR3 sequence: CASSLGAGPPHTGELFF. The CDR3 region has the DNA TGTGCCAGCAGCTTAGGGGCGGGCCCACCCCACACCGGGGAGCTGTTTTTT.

The chain carries TRBV2 and TRBJ1-4; tentatively, D is TRBD1 (5 bases). V was cut by 5 bases and J by 8 bases, with 15 bases left in between. The CDR3 consists of 14 residues. Per germline, CDR1 SNHLY and CDR2 FYNNEI. CDR3 loop: CASSWGTGQEKLFF. In DNA form, the CDR3 reads TGTGCCAGCAGTTGGGGGACGGGTCAGGAAAAACTGTTTTTT.

The rearrangement joins TRBV7-9 to TRBJ1-3; D is possibly TRBD1 (5 bases). Per the germline V gene, CDR1 is SEHNR and CDR2 is FQNEAQ (reference sequence). Trimming removed 1 base from V and 4 bases from J, with 17 bases in between. The CDR3 is 17 amino acids. CDR3 coding DNA: TGTGCCAGCAGCTTAGGCGGGACCCCTCCAGGCGGAAACACCATATATTTT. It codes for CASSLGGTPPGGNTIYF.

This clonotype was observed at least ten times. The chain has TRBV7-9 and TRBJ2-1; 9 bases align to TRBD2. With 5 bases clipped from V and 8 bases from J, the junction kept 10 bases outside the gene matches. Germline CDR1 and CDR2: SEHNR and FQNEAQ (reference sequence). CDR3 length equals 15 residues. CDR3 protein: CASSPPGLAIHEQFF. In DNA form, the CDR3 reads TGTGCCAGCAGCCCTCCGGGACTAGCCATCCATGAGCAGTTCTTC.

This clonotype was counted only a few times. The chain joins TRBV7-8 to TRBJ2-5; tentatively, D is TRBD1 (6 bases). CDR1 and CDR2 from the germline V gene are SGHVS and FQNEAQ. V was clipped by 4 bases and J by 5 bases, with 17 bases between them. This CDR3 contains 15 residues. CDR3 nucleotides: TGTGCCAGCAGCTATCGCTCTACAGGGAAGGAGACCCAGTACTTC. Protein sequence: CASSYRSTGKETQYF.

Ten or more counts support this clonotype. The chain uses TRBV28 and TRBJ2-7; D not certain. V shed 5 bases and J shed 4 bases, with 9 bases lying between them. CDR1 is MDHEN and CDR2 is SYDVKM in the germline V gene. There are 12 residues in the CDR3. The CDR3 DNA follows: TGTGCCAGCAGTGCCGTTCGATACGAGCAGTACTTC. Encoded protein: CASSAVRYEQYF.

This sequence joins TRBV6-5 and TRBJ2-3, with D maybe TRBD2 (5 bases). V was clipped by 3 bases and J by 1 base, with 11 bases between them. The V gene's germline CDR1 is MNHEY and CDR2 SVGAGI. This CDR3 contains 15 residues. The CDR3: CASSYAGGRTDTQYF. CDR3 nucleotides: TGTGCCAGCAGTTATGCAGGAGGCCGCACAGATACGCAGTATTTT.